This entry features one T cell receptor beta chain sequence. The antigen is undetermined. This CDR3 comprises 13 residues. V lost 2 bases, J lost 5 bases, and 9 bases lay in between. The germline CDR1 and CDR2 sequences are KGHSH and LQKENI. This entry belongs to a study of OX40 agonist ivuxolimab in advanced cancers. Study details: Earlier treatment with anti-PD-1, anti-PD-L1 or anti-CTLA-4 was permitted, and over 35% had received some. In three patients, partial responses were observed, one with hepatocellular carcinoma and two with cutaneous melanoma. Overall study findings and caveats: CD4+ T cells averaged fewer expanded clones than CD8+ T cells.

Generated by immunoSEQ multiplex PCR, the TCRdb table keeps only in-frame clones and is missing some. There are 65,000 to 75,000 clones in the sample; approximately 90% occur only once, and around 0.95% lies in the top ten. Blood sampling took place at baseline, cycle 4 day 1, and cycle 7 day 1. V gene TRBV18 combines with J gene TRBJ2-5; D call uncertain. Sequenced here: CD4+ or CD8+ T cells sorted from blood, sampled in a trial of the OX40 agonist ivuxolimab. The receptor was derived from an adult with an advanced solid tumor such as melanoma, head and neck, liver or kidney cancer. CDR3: CASSPDIAETQYF. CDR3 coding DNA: TGTGCCAGCTCACCAGATATCGCGGAGACCCAGTACTTC. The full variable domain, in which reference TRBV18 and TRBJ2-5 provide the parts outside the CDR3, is NAGVMQNPRHLVRRRGQEARLRCSPMKGHSHVYWYRQLPEEGLKFMVYLQKENIIDESGMPKERFSAEFPKEGPSILRIQQVVRGDSAAYFCASSPDIAETQYFGPGTRLLVL.